Each of the 9 T cell receptor beta chains below was sequenced from the same sample in a study of T cells in Graves' hyperthyroidism and ophthalmopathy. Authors of the study amplified TCR beta CDR3 regions from RNA transcripts. The TCR CDR3 was amplified in a first-round RT-PCR using the HTBI primer set. One entry per CDR3 protein, called by TCRdb with MiXCR from the multiplex PCR reads. This sample has 490,000 or so distinct CDR3 sequences, with approximately 22% found just once. The material sequenced was blood. The source of these receptors is a woman in her 70s with Graves' ophthalmopathy.

This clonotype was seen repeatedly, ten times or more. The chain carries TRBV2 and TRBJ1-1; TRBD1 might be the D (5 bases). With 6 bases removed from V and 5 bases from J, the gap between germline ends came to 16 bases. The germline gives CDR1 SNHLY, CDR2 FYNNEI. The CDR3 is made up of 14 amino acids. CDR3 region: CASSSSRRGTEAFF. CDR3 coding DNA: TGTGCCAGCAGCTCGTCCCGGCGGGGGACTGAAGCTTTCTTT.

This clonotype was counted a few times. The rearrangement joins TRBV24-1 to TRBJ2-1; 12 bases line up with TRBD2. Germline V gives CDR1 KGHDR, CDR2 SFDVKD. The CDR3 consists of 16 residues. V lost 3 bases, J lost 10 bases, and 9 bases stayed unmatched. CDR3 region: CATSDNGASGRGEQFF. DNA of the CDR3: TGTGCCACCAGTGATAACGGTGCTAGCGGGAGGGGGGAGCAGTTCTTC.

This clonotype was observed many times. The CDR3 is CASTPQGMATYEQYF. CDR3 bases: TGTGCCAGCACTCCTCAGGGGATGGCTACTTACGAGCAGTACTTC. V and J are TRBV28 and TRBJ2-7; tentatively, D is TRBD1 (6 bases). Trimming took 7 bases from V and 4 from J, leaving 20 bases between them. CDR1 is MDHEN and CDR2 is SYDVKM in the germline V gene. CDR3 length: 15 residues.

This clonotype came up a few times. The gene calls are TRBV20-1 and TRBJ2-3; 7 bases fit TRBD2. The V gene's germline CDR1 is DFQATT and CDR2 SNEGSKA (reference sequence). CDR3 length: 11 amino acids. The junction had 5 bases not matched to a gene; V was cut back by 6 bases and J by 8 bases. The CDR3: CSAGLDSTQYF. In nucleotides, the CDR3 is TGCAGTGCCGGACTAGACAGTACGCAGTATTTT.

This rearrangement joins TRBV27 to TRBJ2-2; a possible D gene is TRBD2 (6 bases). Germline V gene lookup returns CDR1 MNHEY and CDR2 SMNVEV (reference sequence). Trimming shortened V by 6 bases and J by 6 bases, and 11 bases separated the two germline ends. The CDR3 runs 13 residues. CDR3: CASRLGEAGELFF. The CDR3 nucleotides read TGTGCCAGCAGACTAGGGGAGGCCGGGGAGCTGTTTTTT.

The chain combines TRBV28 with TRBJ2-1; D may be TRBD2 (5 bases). The CDR3 sequence is 13 residues long. Looked up from germline, CDR1 is MDHEN and CDR2 is SYDVKM. Trimming shortened V by 6 bases and J by 13 bases, and 19 bases separated the two germline ends. The CDR3 coding sequence is TGTGCCAGCAGCTTGATATATTCGGACTCCCAGTTCTTC. Translating gives CASSLIYSDSQFF.

This clonotype has more than one count but fewer than ten. V gene TRBV7-3 combines with J gene TRBJ1-6, with D unclear. V lost 3 bases and J 7 bases, leaving 16 bases between the germline ends. The CDR3 spans 16 residues. The germline CDR1 and CDR2 sequences are SGHTA and FQGTGA. The CDR3 bases are TGTGCCAGCAGCTTTGACGGGAGTAGGTCGAATTCACCCCTCCACTTT. Its protein product is CASSFDGSRSNSPLHF.

The V call is TRBV6-4, the J call TRBJ1-6; no definite D call. V was trimmed by 5 bases and J by 15 bases, leaving 20 bases between them. Germline CDR1 is MRHNA and CDR2 is SNTAGT. CDR3 length equals 14 residues. CDR3: CASSPSPGNSRLHF. In DNA, the CDR3 is TGTGCCAGCAGTCCGTCCCCCGGGAATTCGCGCCTCCACTTT.

In its sample, this clonotype was seen once. This chain joins TRBV20-1 and TRBJ2-3, with TRBD2 matching 7 bases. The J segment lost 3 bases and the V segment lost 6 bases, leaving 12 bases of the junction unmatched. Germline V CDR1 and CDR2: DFQATT, SNEGSKA (reference sequence). CDR3 size: 15 residues. The CDR3: CSAPPPGGNTDTQYF. The CDR3 bases are TGCAGTGCCCCACCCCCGGGAGGTAATACAGATACGCAGTATTTT.